This T cell receptor (beta chain) was sequenced for a study of T cell changes during pregnancy in multiple sclerosis. Germline values: CDR1 MDHEN, CDR2 SYDVKM. The CDR3 contains 13 residues. V was shortened by 9 bases and J by 1 base, with 12 bases between the two germline ends. Produced via immunoSEQ multiplex PCR; TCRdb's table is partial and in-frame only. The table lists about 75,000 clones, around 92% of them singletons, with about 1% in the top ten. The J gene is TRBJ1-1, the V gene TRBV28, with D possibly being TRBD1 (6 bases). The receptor was derived from a female donor in good health, enrolled as a control in a pregnancy study. Here the sequenced sample was peripheral blood, taken in the first trimester of pregnancy. The CDR3 reads CASQGHPNTEAFF. The DNA of the CDR3 is TGTGCCAGTCAGGGACACCCGAACACTGAAGCTTTCTTT.